These T cell receptor beta chains were read from a single sample in a study of shared clonotypes between healthy human individuals. Profiled with immunoSEQ multiplex PCR; TCRdb holds only in-frame clones, not every one. Of some 2 million clones in the sample, over 85% were seen once. Sequencing was done on a sample of naive CD8+ T cells sorted from blood. The source is a man younger than 35 in good health. CDR3s include the opening cysteine and the closing phenylalanine or tryptophan. The D gene is left open where the match is weak. Size is stated for part of the rows, as once, few or many counts, or as a class when the clone is expanded.

TRBD1	TRBV6-5	NA	TRBJ2-3	CASSYGTGGRDTQYF	TGTGCCAGCAGTTACGGGACAGGGGGCCGGGATACGCAGTATTTT
NA	TRBV13	NA	TRBJ2-4	CASSLGAGLAKNIQYF	TGTGCCAGCAGCTTAGGGGCAGGGTTAGCCAAAAACATTCAGTACTTC
NA	TRBV6-1	NA	TRBJ2-7	CASSSVGPSYEQYF	TGTGCCAGCAGTAGTGTGGGGCCCTCCTACGAGCAGTACTTC
NA	TRBV28	NA	TRBJ2-5	CASMGGPQETQYF	TGTGCCAGCATGGGGGGCCCCCAAGAGACCCAGTACTTC
TRBD2	TRBV14	NA	TRBJ2-3	CASSPTSGALTDTQYF	TGTGCCAGCAGCCCGACTAGCGGGGCCCTCACAGATACGCAGTATTTT
NA	TRBV7-9	NA	TRBJ2-7	CASSPTGYEQYF	TGTGCCAGCAGCCCAACGGGATACGAGCAGTACTTC
NA	TRBV10-2	NA	TRBJ1-6	CASSEGYRDNSPLHF	TGCGCCAGCAGTGAGGGTTATCGCGATAATTCACCCCTCCACTTT
TRBD1	TRBV9	NA	TRBJ2-7	CASSVGQGVGEQYF	TGTGCCAGCAGCGTGGGACAGGGAGTGGGCGAGCAGTACTTC
NA	TRBV6-5	NA	TRBJ2-3	CASSYSGVTDTQYF	TGTGCCAGCAGTTACTCGGGGGTCACAGATACGCAGTATTTT
NA	TRBV30	NA	TRBJ2-2	CAWSLSGTGELFF	TGTGCCTGGAGTCTTAGTGGCACCGGGGAGCTGTTTTTT
NA	TRBV27	NA	TRBJ2-7	CASSSAPGPISYEQYF	TGTGCCAGCAGTTCAGCGCCGGGACCTATATCCTACGAGCAGTACTTC
NA	TRBV5-6	NA	TRBJ2-5	CASSLDQDLYQETQYF	TGTGCCAGCAGCTTGGATCAGGACTTGTACCAAGAGACCCAGTACTTC
NA	TRBV10-2	NA	TRBJ2-1	CASTESYNEQFF	TGCGCCAGCACAGAAAGTTACAATGAGCAGTTCTTC
NA	TRBV30	NA	TRBJ1-4	CAWSVTPREGEWDEKLFF	TGTGCCTGGAGTGTAACACCCAGAGAGGGGGAATGGGATGAAAAACTGTTTTTT
NA	TRBV28	NA	TRBJ1-5	CASSFGESPGGQPQHF	TGTGCCAGCAGTTTCGGGGAGTCTCCCGGGGGTCAGCCCCAGCATTTT
NA	TRBV6-5	once	TRBJ2-1	CASSYAPTPYNEQFF	TGTGCCAGCAGTTACGCGCCTACCCCCTACAATGAGCAGTTCTTC
TRBD1	TRBV7-6	NA	TRBJ1-5	CASSPGGGTLEPQHF	TGTGCCAGCAGCCCAGGGGGGGGAACCTTGGAGCCCCAGCATTTT
NA	TRBV13	NA	TRBJ1-4	CASSFEGDEKLFF	TGTGCCAGCAGCTTCGAAGGGGATGAAAAACTGTTTTTT
NA	TRBV6-5	NA	TRBJ2-2	CASSHDSTTGELFF	TGTGCCAGCAGCCATGACAGCACCACCGGGGAGCTGTTTTTT
NA	TRBV30	few	TRBJ1-4	CAWSSTNEKLFF	TGTGCCTGGAGTTCAACTAATGAAAAACTGTTTTTT
NA	TRBV2	once	TRBJ2-7	CASSEGAGPTYEQYF	TGTGCCAGCAGTGAAGGGGCAGGGCCGACCTACGAGCAGTACTTC
NA	TRBV13	once	TRBJ2-2	CASSPDLGDHTGELFF	TGTGCCAGCAGCCCGGATCTGGGCGACCACACCGGGGAGCTGTTTTTT
NA	TRBV4-3	NA	TRBJ2-1	CASSQEWQGPGFEQFF	TGCGCCAGCAGCCAAGAATGGCAAGGGCCCGGCTTTGAGCAGTTCTTC
NA	TRBV27	NA	TRBJ2-1	CASSRMGVNPTTLDNEQFF	TGTGCCAGCAGTAGGATGGGAGTAAACCCTACGACATTGGACAATGAGCAGTTCTTC
NA	TRBV30	NA	TRBJ1-4	CAWSVRAGQNEKLFF	TGTGCCTGGAGTGTGAGGGCAGGGCAGAATGAAAAACTGTTTTTT
NA	TRBV28	NA	TRBJ2-3	CASSSPRAGTDTQYF	TGTGCCAGCAGTTCCCCAAGGGCGGGGACAGATACGCAGTATTTT
NA	TRBV7-9	NA	TRBJ2-7	CASTSGTHYEQYF	TGTGCCAGCACCTCCGGGACACACTACGAGCAGTACTTC
NA	TRBV6-6	NA	TRBJ2-7	CASRQDSNEQYF	TGTGCCAGCAGACAGGACTCCAACGAGCAGTACTTC
TRBD1	TRBV4-1	NA	TRBJ1-6	CASSPDRGCNSPLHF	TGCGCCAGCAGCCCAGACAGGGGGTGTAATTCACCCCTCCACTTT
NA	TRBV6-1	NA	TRBJ2-5	CASSASGPQTQYF	TGTGCCAGCAGTGCCAGCGGTCCACAGACCCAGTACTTC
NA	TRBV11-2	NA	TRBJ2-7	CASSLLLGTIAYEQYF	TGTGCCAGCAGCCTCCTGCTAGGGACAATAGCCTACGAGCAGTACTTC
NA	TRBV30	NA	TRBJ2-6	CAWNRQEPFSGANVLTF	TGTGCCTGGAACAGGCAGGAGCCCTTCTCTGGGGCCAACGTCCTGACTTTC
NA	TRBV4-3	NA	TRBJ2-1	CASSPTQGPLSSYNEQFF	TGCGCCAGCAGCCCAACGCAAGGGCCCCTGAGCTCCTACAATGAGCAGTTCTTC
TRBD1	TRBV5-6	NA	TRBJ2-1	CASSLEGAGWKWQFF	TGTGCCAGCAGCTTGGAGGGGGCAGGGTGGAAGTGGCAGTTCTTC
NA	TRBV5-4	NA	TRBJ1-4	CASSYTFGTAEKLFF	TGTGCCAGCAGCTATACATTCGGGACGGCTGAAAAACTGTTTTTT
NA	TRBV2	NA	TRBJ1-2	CASSPNPPFLRGAYGYTF	TGTGCCAGCAGCCCAAATCCCCCGTTTCTTCGGGGGGCTTATGGCTACACCTTC
NA	TRBV5-6	NA	TRBJ1-1	CASSPDGGASTEAFF	TGTGCCAGCAGCCCTGATGGGGGGGCGAGCACTGAAGCTTTCTTT
TRBD1	TRBV5-4	NA	TRBJ1-6	CASSRTRGDYNSPLHF	TGTGCCAGCAGCCGAACCAGGGGGGACTATAATTCACCCCTCCACTTT
NA	TRBV15	NA	TRBJ1-2	CATSRVSGDGYTF	TGTGCCACCAGCAGAGTGTCTGGCGATGGCTACACCTTC
TRBD1	TRBV27	once	TRBJ1-6	CASSSRQGYSPLHF	TGTGCCAGCAGTTCTCGACAGGGTTACTCACCCCTCCACTTT
NA	TRBV27	NA	TRBJ1-1	CASSFGGMNTEAFF	TGTGCCAGCAGTTTCGGAGGCATGAACACTGAAGCTTTCTTT
NA	TRBV30	NA	TRBJ1-1	CAWSSSGLNTEAFF	TGTGCCTGGAGCAGCTCAGGCCTGAACACTGAAGCTTTCTTT
NA	TRBV6-5	NA	TRBJ2-2	CASSYGDGELFF	TGTGCCAGCAGTTATGGTGACGGGGAGCTGTTTTTT
NA	TRBV5-1	NA	TRBJ1-4	CASSLEGDEKLFF	TGCGCCAGCAGCTTGGAAGGGGATGAAAAACTGTTTTTT
TRBD1	TRBV7-9	NA	TRBJ2-3	CASSTRQGSTDTQYF	TGTGCCAGCAGCACTCGACAGGGGAGCACAGATACGCAGTATTTT
NA	TRBV4-3	once	TRBJ2-1	CASSQDSGLRVEQFF	TGCGCCAGCAGCCAAGATTCGGGACTTAGGGTTGAGCAGTTCTTC